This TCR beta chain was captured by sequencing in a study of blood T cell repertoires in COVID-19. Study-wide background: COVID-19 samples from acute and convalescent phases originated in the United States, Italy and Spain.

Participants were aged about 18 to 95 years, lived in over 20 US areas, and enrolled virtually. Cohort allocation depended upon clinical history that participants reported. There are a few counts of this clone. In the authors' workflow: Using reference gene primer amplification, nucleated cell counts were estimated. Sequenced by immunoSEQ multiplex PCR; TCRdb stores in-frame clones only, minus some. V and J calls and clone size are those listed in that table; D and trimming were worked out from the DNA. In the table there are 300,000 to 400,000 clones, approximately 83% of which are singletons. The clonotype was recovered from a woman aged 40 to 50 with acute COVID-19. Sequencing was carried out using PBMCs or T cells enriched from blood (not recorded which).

The CDR3 loop is CAISRTSGRRAGELFF. CDR3 DNA sequence: TGTGCCATCAGTCGGACTAGCGGGAGACGTGCCGGGGAGCTGTTTTTT. The chain combines TRBV10-3 with TRBJ2-2; 13 bases align to TRBD2. There are 16 residues in the CDR3. V shed 5 bases, J shed 6 bases, and the junction held 6 bases outside the gene matches. Germline values: CDR1 ENHRY, CDR2 SYGVKD.